This TCR beta chain appears in the sequencing data of a study of blood T cells in healthy people across ages. Regarding the study as a whole: Donor CMV infection status was unknown, possibly confounding age-related changes in expanded clonotypes.

This clonotype has a handful of counts. Its antigen remains unidentified. The use of a sample-barcoded 5' primer and a J-beta primer mix characterized a second PCR of roughly 6 to 12 cycles. Each cDNA molecule was tagged by a template-switch adaptor with 12 random nucleotides. Each single sample gave us at least 2.5 million CDR3-containing paired-end reads. TCRdb reprocessed the 5' RACE reads via MiXCR and lists one record per CDR3 protein. The sample carries about 290,000 distinct CDR3 sequences, roughly 29% recorded once. There are 18 residues in the CDR3. Every donor contributed approximately 10 milliliters of peripheral blood by blood draw.

The chain carries TRBV21-1 and TRBJ2-1; TRBD1, the D gene given by the table, was not confirmed from the DNA. The assigned J gene may be wrong: the sequence end matches TRBJ2-5 better. TRBV21-1 is given as a pseudogene. Material for sequencing was blood. The receptor was derived from a woman aged 70-85 years in good health. The CDR3 coding sequence is TGTGCCAGCAGCAAATTGGCCTGGGGGGACAGTCCCCCAGAGACCCAGTACTTC. It codes for CASSKLAWGDSPPETQYF.